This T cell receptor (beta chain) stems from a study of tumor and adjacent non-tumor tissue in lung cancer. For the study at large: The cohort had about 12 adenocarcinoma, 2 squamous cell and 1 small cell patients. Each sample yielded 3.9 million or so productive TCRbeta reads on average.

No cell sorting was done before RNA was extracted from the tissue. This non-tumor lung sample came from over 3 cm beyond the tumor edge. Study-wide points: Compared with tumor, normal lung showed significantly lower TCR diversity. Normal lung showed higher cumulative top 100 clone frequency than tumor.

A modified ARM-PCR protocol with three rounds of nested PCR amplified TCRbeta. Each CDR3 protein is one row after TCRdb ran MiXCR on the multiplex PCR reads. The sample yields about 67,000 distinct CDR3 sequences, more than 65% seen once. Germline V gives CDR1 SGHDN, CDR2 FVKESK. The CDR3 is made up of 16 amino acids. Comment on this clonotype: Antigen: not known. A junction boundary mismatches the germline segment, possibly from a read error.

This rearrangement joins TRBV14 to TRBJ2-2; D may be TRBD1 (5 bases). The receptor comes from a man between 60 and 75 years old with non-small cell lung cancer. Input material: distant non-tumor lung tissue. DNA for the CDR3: TGTACCAGCAGCCATCTACCAGCGCCTAACACCAGGGAACTGTTTTTT. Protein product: CTSSHLPAPNTRELFF.